This T cell receptor beta chain is from a study of cytotoxic CD8 clonotypes in ibrutinib-treated CLL. CDR1 and CDR2 from the germline V gene are MDHEN and SYDVKM. The CDR3 length is 15 residues. V was pared by 3 bases and J by 9 bases, with 18 bases between. Sequenced by immunoSEQ multiplex PCR; TCRdb stores in-frame clones only, minus some. In the table there are about 180,000 clones, approximately 80% of which are singletons. The clonotype was recovered from a human donor with chronic lymphocytic leukemia. The sequences come from PBMCs, collected after 24 months of ibrutinib treatment. The chain links TRBV28 to TRBJ2-1; tentative D call: TRBD2 (6 bases). The CDR3 nucleotides read TGTGCCAGCAGTTTGGTAACGGGAGTAATCACTGAGCAGTTCTTC. Its protein product is CASSLVTGVITEQFF.